These 32 T cell receptor beta chains came from one sample sequenced in a study of T cell responses to AZD1222 COVID-19 vaccine. The table came from immunoSEQ multiplex PCR; TCRdb's copy has only in-frame clones and leaves some out. Of tens of thousands of clones listed, 85% to 90% are singletons. The source was peripheral blood, collected 28 days after the second AZD1222 dose. All receptors derive from an adult who received the AZD1222 COVID-19 vaccine.

The J gene is TRBJ1-5, the V gene TRBV28; 8 nucleotides align to TRBD1. The ends lost 5 bases at V and 2 bases at J; junction bases unmatched: 8. There are 16 residues in the CDR3. CDR1 and CDR2 from the germline V gene are MDHEN and SYDVKM. CDR3 sequence (DNA): TGTGCCAGCAGTCCCCAGGGGGCTGGTGGCAATCAGCCCCAGCATTTT. This sequence encodes CASSPQGAGGNQPQHF.

The V gene is TRBV2, the J gene TRBJ2-7, with 7 bases that match TRBD1. The germline gives CDR1 SNHLY, CDR2 FYNNEI. V dropped 6 bases and J dropped 3; count of bases not matched to a gene: 8. The CDR3 length is 14 residues. CDR3 amino acids: CASSLGQSNYEQYV. The DNA for the CDR3 is TGTGCCAGCAGCTTGGGACAGTCAAACTACGAGCAGTACGTC.

This chain joins TRBV5-8 and TRBJ2-7; TRBD1 matches at 9 bases. Unmatched junction bases numbered 9, after V lost 5 bases and J lost 3 bases. The CDR3 sequence is 15 residues long. CDR1 SGHTS and CDR2 YDEGEE come from the germline V gene. The CDR3 DNA sequence: TGTGCCAGCAGTTCAGAGCGGACAGGGGTCTACGAGCAGTACTTC. Encoded protein: CASSSERTGVYEQYF.

The V and J genes are TRBV25-1 and TRBJ2-7; 9 nucleotides match TRBD1. This CDR3 spans 13 amino acids. J lost 7 bases, V lost 5 bases, and 6 bases had no gene match. The germline V gene encodes CDR1 MGHDK and CDR2 SYGVNS. The CDR3, as DNA: TGTGCCAGCAGTTACAGGGGGCTAGGGGAGCAGTACGTC. This encodes CASSYRGLGEQYV.

This clone is a singleton in its sample. V usage is TRBV5-1 and J usage is TRBJ1-6, with 8 positions matching TRBD1. With 4 bases clipped from V and 9 bases from J, the junction kept 9 bases outside the gene matches. The CDR3 is 15 residues long. Germline CDR1 SGHRS, CDR2 YFSETQ. In DNA form, the CDR3 reads TGCGCCAGCAGCCGCGTAACAGGGGGTGGTTCACCCCTCCACTTT. This sequence encodes CASSRVTGGGSPLHF.

V usage is TRBV3-1 (or the pseudogene TRBV3-2) and J usage is TRBJ1-4; 9 bases are a match to TRBD1. The CDR3 spans 15 residues. The germline V gene encodes CDR1 LGHDT and CDR2 YNNKEL (reference sequence). The ends lost 3 bases at V and 6 bases at J; junction bases unmatched: 5. In nucleotides, the CDR3 is TGTGCCAGCAGCCACCGGGGACAGGGATATGAAAAACTGTTTTTT. Its protein is CASSHRGQGYEKLFF.

This chain links TRBV7-9 with TRBJ2-1, with TRBD2 matching over 12 bases. J lost 8 bases, V lost 4 bases, and 6 bases had no gene match. Per the germline V gene, CDR1 is SEHNR and CDR2 is FQNEAQ (reference sequence). The CDR3 runs to 15 residues. The CDR3 reads CASSSSGRAADEQFF. CDR3 bases: TGTGCCAGCAGCTCTAGCGGGAGGGCCGCGGATGAGCAGTTCTTC.

The sample holds one count of this clone. This chain joins TRBV5-1 and TRBJ2-5, with 8 bases that match TRBD1. V dropped 0 bases and J dropped 5; count of bases not matched to a gene: 6. CDR1 SGHRS and CDR2 YFSETQ come from the germline V gene. This CDR3 spans 15 amino acids. CDR3 bases: TGCGCCAGCAGCTTGGCCGGCAGGGGGCCTGAGACCCAGTACTTC. Protein product: CASSLAGRGPETQYF.

The chain employs TRBV11-1 and TRBJ2-1; D is ambiguous. Germline V gene lookup returns CDR1 SGHAT and CDR2 FQDESV (reference sequence). V was shortened by 1 base and J by 4 bases, with 14 bases between the two germline ends. This CDR3 has 16 amino acids. CDR3: CASSLEAAQRYNEQFF. The CDR3 nucleotides read TGTGCCAGCAGCTTAGAGGCGGCGCAACGATACAATGAGCAGTTCTTC.

The gene calls are TRBV10-3 and TRBJ1-2; 9 positions agree with TRBD1. The J segment lost 3 bases and the V segment lost 4 bases, leaving 9 bases of the junction unmatched. Germline-derived CDR1 and CDR2 are ENHRY and SYGVKD. CDR3 length equals 16 residues. The CDR3 loop reads CAISASPGQGDYGYTF. The CDR3 DNA is TGTGCCATCAGTGCCTCCCCGGGACAGGGAGACTATGGCTACACCTTC.

The chain carries TRBV7-6 and TRBJ2-1, with TRBD2 identical over 12 bases. This CDR3 region has 16 residues. Per the germline V gene, CDR1 is SGHVS and CDR2 is FNYEAQ. V shed 1 base, J shed 5 bases, and the junction held 3 bases outside the gene matches. DNA for the CDR3: TGTGCCAGCAGCTTAGGACTAGCGGGAGAAGACAATGAGCAGTTCTTC. Its translation: CASSLGLAGEDNEQFF.

This clone came up once. V gene TRBV5-1 combines with J gene TRBJ1-4, with D perhaps TRBD1 (6 bases). This CDR3 is built from 13 residues. The germline V gene encodes CDR1 SGHRS and CDR2 YFSETQ. V dropped 1 base and J dropped 7 bases, with 8 bases sitting between them. The CDR3 reads CASSLRTAEKLFF. The CDR3 coding sequence is TGCGCCAGCAGCTTGAGGACAGCTGAAAAACTGTTTTTT.

In this sample, this clone turned up once. The CDR3 bases are TGTGCCAGCACGAGGAACACTGAAGCTTTCTTT. It yields the protein CASTRNTEAFF. This chain joins TRBV28 and TRBJ1-1; D ambiguous. The CDR3 length is 11 residues. CDR1 is MDHEN and CDR2 is SYDVKM in the germline V gene. V dropped 7 bases and J dropped 1 base, with 4 bases sitting between them. The full variable domain, its missing parts supplied by reference TRBV28 and TRBJ1-1, is DVKVTQSSRYLVKRTGEKVFLECVQDMDHENMFWYRQDPGLGLRLIYFSYDVKMKEKGDIPEGYSVSREKKERFSLILESASTNQTSMYLCASTRNTEAFFGQGTRLTVV.

This clone has a handful of counts. The chain has TRBV28 and TRBJ2-1, with TRBD2 matching over 8 bases. Germline lookup yields CDR1 MDHEN and CDR2 SYDVKM. The CDR3 consists of 17 residues. The ends lost 5 bases at V and 4 bases at J; junction bases unmatched: 13. The DNA of the CDR3 is TGTGCCAGCAGTCCTTCTGGGGTAGCGGGGAAATACAATGAGCAGTTCTTC. Encoded protein: CASSPSGVAGKYNEQFF.

V and J are TRBV6-1 and TRBJ1-4; a possible D gene is TRBD1 (6 bases). V was cut by 2 bases and J by 9 bases, with 28 bases left in between. CDR3 length equals 19 residues. In germline, CDR1 is MNHNS, CDR2 SASEGT. CDR3 DNA sequence: TGTGCCAGCAGTGAAAGGGCAGGGGCAGGGTCCCTACCCCTTAAAAAACTGTTTTTT. The encoded protein is CASSERAGAGSLPLKKLFF.

The chain employs TRBV4-3 and TRBJ1-5, with D unresolved. The CDR3 is 14 amino acids. Germline CDR1 LGHNA, CDR2 YSLEER. The ends were cut back, 4 bases at V and 2 bases at J, with 9 bases in the middle. CDR3: CASSPGPGNQPQHF. The CDR3 DNA reads TGCGCCAGCAGCCCCGGACCAGGCAATCAGCCCCAGCATTTT.

The chain uses TRBV21-1 and TRBJ2-5; TRBD1, the table's D call, lacks a check against the DNA. TRBV21-1 counts as a pseudogene. This CDR3 spans 18 amino acids. For the CDR3, the DNA is TGTGCCAGCAGCAGCCCTTCCCTAACGGACAGCCATAAAGAGACCCAGTACTTC. Translation: CASSSPSLTDSHKETQYF.

This clone was seen only once. The chain carries TRBV19 and TRBJ2-7, with 10 bases lining up with TRBD2. Per germline, CDR1 LNHDA and CDR2 SQIVND (reference sequence). This CDR3 region has 16 residues. J lost 2 bases, V lost 1 base, and 5 bases had no gene match. CDR3 region: CASSIGWTSGTYEQYF. CDR3 in DNA: TGTGCCAGTAGTATAGGATGGACTAGCGGAACCTACGAGCAGTACTTC.

This clone has more than one count but fewer than ten. The J gene is TRBJ1-6, the V gene TRBV19; D gene ambiguous. V lost 2 bases and J 10 bases, leaving 6 bases between the germline ends. CDR3 length: 12 residues. CDR1 is LNHDA and CDR2 is SQIVND in the germline V gene (reference sequence). The CDR3 spells CASSIMESPLHF. CDR3 nucleotides: TGTGCCAGTAGTATAATGGAGTCACCCCTCCACTTT.

The V call is TRBV6-5, the J call TRBJ2-5; D possibly matches TRBD1 or TRBD2 (6 bases each). Germline V lookup: CDR1 MNHEY, CDR2 SVGAGI. There are 15 residues in the CDR3. Trimming took 0 bases from V and 4 from J, leaving 12 bases between them. CDR3 protein: CASSYSARGRETQYF. The CDR3 nucleotides are TGTGCCAGCAGTTACTCGGCCCGGGGGCGAGAGACCCAGTACTTC.

The chain has TRBV11-1 and TRBJ2-2; tentatively, D is TRBD2 (5 bases). The length of the CDR3 is 15 residues. Germline V gives CDR1 SGHAT, CDR2 FQDESV (reference sequence). Trimming took off 3 bases at V and 6 bases at J, with 14 bases between the two ends. DNA of the CDR3: TGTGCCAGCAGCTTCCTAGCTCACCGATCCGGGGAGCTGTTTTTT. Protein product: CASSFLAHRSGELFF.

This chain links TRBV21-1 with TRBJ2-3; the table's D call of TRBD2 was not tested on the DNA. TRBV21-1 is a pseudogene segment. The length of the CDR3 is 18 residues. CDR3 nucleotides: TGTGCCAGCAGCAAGGATGATCAGCGGGGGTGTAGCACAGATACGCAGTATTTT. Protein product: CASSKDDQRGCSTDTQYF.

The chain uses TRBV9 and TRBJ2-1; D is perhaps TRBD2 (6 bases). The length of the CDR3 is 14 residues. Germline CDR1 is SGDLS and CDR2 is YYNGEE. The V end was cut by 6 bases, the J end by 0 bases, with 10 bases between. The chain's CDR3 is CASTPGSSYNEQFF. The CDR3 DNA reads as TGTGCCAGCACTCCCGGGAGCTCCTACAATGAGCAGTTCTTC.

This clone was recorded only once. The chain uses TRBV9 and TRBJ2-1, with D unresolved. The germline gives CDR1 SGDLS, CDR2 YYNGEE. V was cut by 4 bases and J by 3 bases, with 14 bases left in between. This CDR3 contains 15 residues. CDR3 DNA sequence: TGTGCCAGCAGCCTGAGTACGGGCGACTACAATGAGCAGTTCTTC. It translates to CASSLSTGDYNEQFF.

The gene calls are TRBV27 and TRBJ1-1; no definite D call. Trimming removed 3 bases from V and 0 bases from J, with 11 bases in between. This CDR3 is 15 amino acids long. The germline V gene encodes CDR1 MNHEY and CDR2 SMNVEV (reference sequence). DNA of the CDR3: TGTGCCAGCAGTTTTCTTAGTGCTCTGAACACTGAAGCTTTCTTT. Its protein product is CASSFLSALNTEAFF.

The chain combines TRBV7-2 with TRBJ1-3; TRBD1 is a possible D gene (6 bases). V was clipped by 4 bases and J by 0 bases, with 13 bases between them. Germline V gene data show CDR1 as SGHTA and CDR2 as FQGNSA. The CDR3 is made up of 16 amino acids. This CDR3 reads CASSSKGGASGNTIYF. Written as DNA, the CDR3 is TGTGCCAGCAGCTCAAAGGGGGGAGCCTCTGGAAACACCATATATTTT.

The chain carries TRBV3-1 (or the pseudogene TRBV3-2) and TRBJ2-5, with TRBD1 matching over 9 bases. The CDR3 consists of 15 residues. Germline V gene lookup returns CDR1 LGHDT and CDR2 YNNKEL (reference sequence). J gave up 4 bases and V 1 base, and 4 bases lay outside the gene matches. CDR3 bases: TGTGCCAGCAGCCAAGTCCCGACAGGGGGAGAGACCCAGTACTTC. It yields the protein CASSQVPTGGETQYF.

The count of this clone is one. The rearrangement links TRBV7-9 to TRBJ1-1; D uncertain. The CDR3 sequence is 14 residues long. V was shortened by 7 bases and J by 3 bases, with 15 bases between the two germline ends. The germline CDR1 and CDR2 sequences are SEHNR and FQNEAQ (reference sequence). The CDR3 DNA sequence: TGTGCCAGCACCCCGACCTGGGCGGACACTGAAGCTTTCTTT. Protein product: CASTPTWADTEAFF.

The rearrangement joins TRBV2 to TRBJ2-2; D not certain. V was clipped by 7 bases and J by 4 bases, with 10 bases between them. The germline gives CDR1 SNHLY, CDR2 FYNNEI. The CDR3 has 13 amino acids. CDR3 coding DNA: TGTGCCAGCACTCTCATCGGCACCGGGGAGCTGTTTTTT. Amino acids: CASTLIGTGELFF.

This chain links TRBV18 with TRBJ2-7; D possibly matches TRBD1 or TRBD2 (5 bases each). The CDR3 length is 14 residues. Germline CDR1 reads KGHSH; CDR2 reads LQKENI. V was shortened by 3 bases and J by 4 bases, with 13 bases between the two germline ends. CDR3 sequence reads: CASSPPGRTYEQYV. CDR3 DNA sequence: TGTGCCAGCTCACCGCCGGGACGAACTTACGAGCAGTACGTC.

The rearrangement links TRBV7-3 to TRBJ2-5; D might be TRBD2 (7 bases). Germline V lookup: CDR1 SGHTA, CDR2 FQGTGA. The CDR3 covers 14 residues. Trimming stripped 5 bases from V and 7 bases from J, with 17 bases between. The CDR3 here is CASSPISGGGTQYF. As DNA, the CDR3 is TGTGCCAGCAGCCCGATCTCGGGGGGCGGGACCCAGTACTTC.

This chain uses TRBV6-1 with TRBJ2-7, with D tentatively TRBD1 (6 bases). CDR3 length: 16 residues. From germline, CDR1 is MNHNS and CDR2 SASEGT. Trimming removed 4 bases from V and 3 bases from J, with 19 bases in between. The CDR3 coding sequence is TGTGCCAGCAGTGTACGTAGGGGGACAACTCACTACGAGCAGTACTTC. It yields the protein CASSVRRGTTHYEQYF.